Below, 9 T cell receptor beta chains from the same sample are listed, as sequenced in a study of T cells in Graves' hyperthyroidism and ophthalmopathy. Researchers amplified the TCR beta CDR3 regions from RNA transcripts. Primed by the HTBI set, a first-round RT-PCR was run on the TCR CDR3. One entry per CDR3 protein results from TCRdb running MiXCR on the multiplex PCR reads. The sample records some 760,000 distinct CDR3 sequences, around 13% being singletons. The sample was blood. These receptors came from a woman under 30 with Graves' hyperthyroidism.

The chain couples TRBV6-6 to TRBJ2-5; TRBD2 might be the D (5 bases). The V gene's germline CDR1 is MNHNY and CDR2 SVGAGI (reference sequence). The CDR3 length is 13 residues. V lost 0 bases and J 13 bases, leaving 15 bases between the germline ends. The CDR3 loop is CASSYSSMGRRYF. The CDR3 DNA reads TGTGCCAGCAGTTACTCGTCAATGGGGAGACGGTACTTC.

This clonotype was seen a handful of times. This sequence joins TRBV7-9 and TRBJ1-6; TRBD1 agrees at 7 bases. V was pared by 5 bases and J by 10 bases, with 11 bases of the junction left unmatched. From germline, CDR1 is SEHNR and CDR2 FQNEAQ (reference sequence). This CDR3 region has 15 residues. CDR3 coding DNA: TGTGCCAGCAGCCCCGGGACAGCCGAGTCCTCACCCCTCCACTTT. It specifies CASSPGTAESSPLHF. The variable domain in full, with the rest retrieved from reference TRBV7-9 and TRBJ1-6, is DTGVSQNPRHKITKRGQNVTFRCDPISEHNRLYWYRQTLGQGPEFLTYFQNEAQLEKSRLLSDRFSAERPKGSFSTLEIQRTEQGDSAMYLCASSPGTAESSPLHFGNGTRLTVT.

This clonotype showed up many times. This sequence joins TRBV12-3 or TRBV12-4 and TRBJ2-1, with 7 bases lining up with TRBD1. V lost 3 bases, J lost 2 bases, and 7 bases stayed unmatched. The CDR3 length is 16 residues. For the CDR3, the DNA is TGTGCCAGCAGTTTTGCGACAGGGCGTCCCTACAATGAGCAGTTCTTC. This sequence encodes CASSFATGRPYNEQFF.

This clonotype was seen only a few times. The chain couples TRBV30 to TRBJ2-1; TRBD2 might be the D (5 bases). This CDR3 has 15 residues. Germline CDR1 GTSNPN, CDR2 SVGIG (reference sequence). V lost 3 bases to trimming and J lost 4 bases, with 16 bases between them. The CDR3 DNA reads TGTGCCTGGAGCCTGATAAAACTAGTTTACAATGAGCAGTTCTTC. It encodes CAWSLIKLVYNEQFF.

At least ten counts were recorded for this clonotype. The chain joins TRBV18 to TRBJ2-7, with D possibly TRBD1 on 6 matching bases. CDR1 is KGHSH, CDR2 LQKENI, per germline. The V and J ends lost 2 bases and 3 bases respectively, with 8 bases between them. The length of the CDR3 is 13 residues. The CDR3 DNA reads TGTGCCAGCTCACCAGGACAGAACTACGAGCAGTACTTC. As protein: CASSPGQNYEQYF.

In its sample, this clonotype was seen a few times. The V and J genes are TRBV7-9 and TRBJ2-7; a possible D gene is TRBD2 (7 bases). Germline assignment: CDR1 SEHNR and CDR2 FQNEAQ (reference sequence). V was cut by 3 bases and J by 6 bases, with 12 bases left in between. The CDR3 is 13 amino acids. The CDR3 loop reads CASSLGGLGEQYF. The CDR3, as DNA: TGTGCCAGCAGCTTGGGGGGGCTGGGCGAGCAGTACTTC.

This clonotype appeared a few times. The chain carries TRBV29-1 and TRBJ2-3; 9 positions match TRBD2. Unmatched junction bases numbered 12, after V lost 7 bases and J lost 7 bases. The CDR3 contains 14 residues. Germline lookup yields CDR1 SQVTM and CDR2 ANQGSEA. In DNA form, the CDR3 reads TGCAGCGGCCGAGCGGGAGGAAACCCAAATACGCAGTATTTT. Protein: CSGRAGGNPNTQYF.

There are many counts of this clonotype. This chain joins TRBV12-3 or TRBV12-4 and TRBJ2-3; 13 nucleotides match TRBD2. V lost 5 bases and J lost 1; bases outside the gene matches: 6. The CDR3 totals 17 residues. The CDR3 DNA is TGTGCCAGCAGTCGCCCACTAGCGGGGGGGGGCACAGATACGCAGTATTTT. It translates to CASSRPLAGGGTDTQYF.

This clonotype has just a few counts. The chain uses TRBV28 and TRBJ1-4; TRBD1 is a possible D gene (5 bases). V shed 5 bases and J shed 13 bases, with 20 bases lying between them. Germline V CDR1 and CDR2: MDHEN, SYDVKM. The CDR3 length is 14 residues. CDR3 sequence: CASSLDRPAVGLFF. Here the CDR3 DNA reads TGTGCCAGCAGTCTTGACAGACCGGCTGTAGGACTGTTTTTT.